This TCR beta chain originates from a study of T cells in Graves' hyperthyroidism and ophthalmopathy. Overall study: Peripheral blood was secured at the point of initial diagnosis, before any treatment.

TCR beta CDR3 regions were amplified from RNA transcripts. First-round RT-PCR targeting the TCR CDR3 was performed with the HTBI primer set. TCRdb called the multiplex PCR reads again in MiXCR, with one record for every CDR3 protein. The table records 400,000 to 500,000 distinct CDR3 sequences, 13% to 15% of them present only once. V was shortened by 0 bases and J by 2 bases, with 8 bases between the two germline ends. Germline-derived CDR1 and CDR2 are MNHEY and SVGAGI. The CDR3 extends over 15 amino acids. Exclusion criteria comprised uncontrolled infection, other autoimmune disease, pregnancy or lactation. Many counts were recorded for this clonotype.

The material sequenced was blood. V gene TRBV6-5 combines with J gene TRBJ1-3; weak D call: TRBD1 (6 bases). This sequence originates from a woman under 30 with Graves' hyperthyroidism. Here the CDR3 reads CASSYSGHAGNTIYF. CDR3 coding DNA: TGTGCCAGCAGTTACTCGGGACACGCTGGAAACACCATATATTTT.